Given below is one TCR beta chain in context. Its antigen is undetermined. With a much larger clone just one base away, this may be a read error. Construction of naive CD8 libraries employed about 19,000 to 1,000,000 sorted cells together with 10%, 30% or 50% RNA. Sorting was used to obtain naive CD8 T cells (CD8+CD4-CCR7+CD45RA+). The data were obtained in a study of molecular identifiers for immune sequencing clone quantification. TCRdb re-called the PCR reads with MiXCR, one entry per CDR3 protein. The table has under 600,000 distinct CDR3 sequences, 25% seen once; the top ten hold over 0.6%. Overall study findings and caveats: Investigators reportedly could detect spiked Jurkat TCR RNA from one cell among over 750,000 naive cells. More than 99% of effector molecules, versus under 1% of naive-cell molecules, belonged to clones above 20 RNA copies.

The CDR3 spans 13 residues. Germline V gene sequence: CDR1 DFQATT, CDR2 SNEGSKA (reference sequence). The TCR sequence derives from a human donor in good health. Some libraries in this study had Jurkat cell RNA spiked in. The sequencing input was naive CD8+ T cells from blood, with Jurkat cell RNA spiked in. As for subset: FACS-sorted CD8+CD4-CCR7+CD45RA+ naive T cells. The chain carries TRBV20-1 and TRBJ2-3, with D hard to call. The DNA of the CDR3 is TGCAGTGCTAGAGACGCTCGGGCAGATGCGCAGTATTTT. This codes for CSARDARADAQYF.